The source of this T cell receptor beta chain is a study of somatic mutations in cytotoxic T cells in rheumatoid arthritis (dated by TCRdb to about 2017). Background for the entire study: Right after diagnosis and prior to the start of any treatment, 30 ml EDTA of peripheral blood was drawn from patients. Some T-cell populations stained with V beta antibodies were sorted by flow on a FACSAria II or Sony SH800 to nearly 100% purity, with sorted V beta1+ cells additionally subjected to TCRB sequencing. The study asked whether expanded CD8+ T-cell clones in newly diagnosed, untreated rheumatoid arthritis carry somatic mutations, and used TCRB deep sequencing to characterize clonality. A total of 60 to 80 rheumatoid arthritis patients and 15 to 20 healthy controls underwent TCRB deep sequencing. The median ages of the patient and control groups were essentially identical.

Positive magnetic bead selection on an AutoMACS was used to isolate CD4+ and CD8+ cells, with flow cytometry used to check purity. A TCR V beta antibody panel was used in flow cytometry to screen first for clonal expansions, which were then characterized by TCRB deep sequencing of sorted CD8+ fractions. Ficoll-Paque PLUS density gradient separation was used to isolate peripheral blood mononuclear cells. DNA from CD4-enriched, CD8-enriched or PBMC samples was extracted using Nucleospin Tissue or Tissue XS kits and then quantified on a Qubit 2.0 fluorometer. Overall results and qualifications from the work: The largest CD8+ clone made up more than 20% of CD8+ cells in about an eighth of the roughly 65 patients, and blood and synovial fluid shared several identical CD8+ TCRB sequences. Viral specificity could not be ruled out by absence from virus-specific databases, and the antigen targets of the expanded CD8+ clones remained unknown. CD8+ clonality increased with age in patients (Spearman r ≈ 0.46) but not in healthy controls. CD8+ T-cell clonality in rheumatoid arthritis patients was not significantly different from that in age-matched healthy controls. The finding that TRBV07 was slightly underrepresented in patients was left unadjusted for multiple comparisons.

Sequencing of TCRB CDR3 was done on genomic DNA with the immunoSEQ assay. As for the original processing: Published virus-specific TCRB sequences were compared with patient CD8+ clones larger than 1%, and only a few matches were found. Analyses were restricted to productive TCRB rearrangements. Defining a clone by its unique TCRB CDR3 sequence, the study calculated clonality as a productive clonality index derived from Shannon entropy. Repertoire overlap between two samples was calculated from the template counts of each clone relative to total templates per sample. V-gene usage measured by flow cytometry correlated with TCRB sequencing V-gene usage, with a Spearman r of approximately 0.66. TCRdb holds this immuneACCESS table with in-frame rearrangements only. Some clones are missing; in checked studies, unresolved V genes explain under half, and the rest has no known cause. That table gives V, J and clone size, and the DNA gave D and trimming. Present in this sample are over 15,000 clones, about 83% of which were seen just once. Approximately 9.9% of the sample belongs to the ten largest clones.

The CDR3 covers 12 residues, taking in both the cysteine and the phenylalanine. Only the CDR3 part of the read is kept: 36 bases, read in frame from the first base. CDR1 and CDR2, per the germline V gene (reference sequence), are MNHNY and SVGAGI. V is clipped by 4 bases and J by 3 bases, and the sequence between their germline boundaries is 7 bases long. On this clone itself: Its antigen is not yet known. Per-base quality was not reported, and no clone a single base away is much larger than it.

The sequence came from a man aged 18-30 years with rheumatoid arthritis. Recombination connected TRBV6-6 to TRBJ2-7, with a tentative D gene TRBD1 over 6 matching bases. What was sequenced was CD8+ T cells sorted from blood. For the CDR3, the sequence is CASSWTVYEQYF. The nucleotide sequence is given as TGTGCCAGCAGTTGGACAGTCTACGAGCAGTACTTC.